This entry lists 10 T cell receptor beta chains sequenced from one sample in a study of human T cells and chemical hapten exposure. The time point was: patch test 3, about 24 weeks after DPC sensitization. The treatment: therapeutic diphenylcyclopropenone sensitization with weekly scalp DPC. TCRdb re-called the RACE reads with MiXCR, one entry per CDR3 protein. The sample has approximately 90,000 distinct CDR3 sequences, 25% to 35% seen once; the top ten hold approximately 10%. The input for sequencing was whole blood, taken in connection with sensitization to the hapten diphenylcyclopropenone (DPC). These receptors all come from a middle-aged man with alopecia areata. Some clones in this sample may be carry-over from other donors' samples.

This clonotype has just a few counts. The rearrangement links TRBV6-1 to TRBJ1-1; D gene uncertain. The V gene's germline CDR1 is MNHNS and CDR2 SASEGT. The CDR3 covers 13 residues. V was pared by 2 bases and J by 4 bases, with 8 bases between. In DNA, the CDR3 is TGTGCCAGCAGTGAAAGAGGGCCCACTGAAGCTTTCTTT. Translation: CASSERGPTEAFF.

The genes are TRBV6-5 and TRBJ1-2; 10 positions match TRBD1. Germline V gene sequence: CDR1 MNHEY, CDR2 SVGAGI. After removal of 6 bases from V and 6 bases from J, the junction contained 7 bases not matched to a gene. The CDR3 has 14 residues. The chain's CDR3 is CASRGTGALNGYTF. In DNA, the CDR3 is TGTGCCAGCAGGGGGACAGGGGCCCTAAATGGCTACACCTTC.

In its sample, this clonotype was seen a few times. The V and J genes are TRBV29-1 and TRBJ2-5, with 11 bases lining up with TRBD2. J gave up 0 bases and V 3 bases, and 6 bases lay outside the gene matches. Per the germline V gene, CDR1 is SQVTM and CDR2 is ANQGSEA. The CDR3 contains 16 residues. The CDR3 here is CSVEPSGRPYQETQYF. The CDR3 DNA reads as TGCAGCGTTGAGCCTAGCGGGAGGCCTTACCAAGAGACCCAGTACTTC.

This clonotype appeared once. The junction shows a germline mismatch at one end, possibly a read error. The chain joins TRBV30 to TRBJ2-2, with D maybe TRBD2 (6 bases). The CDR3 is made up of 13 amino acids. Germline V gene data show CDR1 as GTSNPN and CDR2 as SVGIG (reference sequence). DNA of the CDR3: TGCGCGGGGACCCAAGCGAACACCGGGGAGCTGTTTTTT. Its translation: CAGTQANTGELFF.

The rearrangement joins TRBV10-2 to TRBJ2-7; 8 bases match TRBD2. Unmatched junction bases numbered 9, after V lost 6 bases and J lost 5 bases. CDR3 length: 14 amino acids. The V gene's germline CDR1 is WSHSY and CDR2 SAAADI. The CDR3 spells CASSIAGPMDEQYF. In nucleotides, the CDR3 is TGCGCCAGCAGCATAGCGGGACCGATGGACGAGCAGTACTTC.

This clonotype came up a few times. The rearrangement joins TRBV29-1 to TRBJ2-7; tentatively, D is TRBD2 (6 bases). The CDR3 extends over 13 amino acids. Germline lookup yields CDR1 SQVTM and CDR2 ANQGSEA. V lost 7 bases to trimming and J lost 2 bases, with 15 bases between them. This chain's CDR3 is CSGRGGDTYEQYF. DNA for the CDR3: TGCAGCGGCCGGGGAGGTGATACCTACGAGCAGTACTTC.

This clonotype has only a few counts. CDR3 DNA sequence: TGCAGCGTTGAATTAGGACAGGGTCGGAATGAGCAGTTCTTC. Its protein product is CSVELGQGRNEQFF. This chain uses TRBV29-1 with TRBJ2-1; 8 nucleotides line up with TRBD1. The V and J ends lost 2 bases and 7 bases, in that order; junction bases with no gene match: 7. There are 14 residues in the CDR3. Germline loops: CDR1 SQVTM, CDR2 ANQGSEA.

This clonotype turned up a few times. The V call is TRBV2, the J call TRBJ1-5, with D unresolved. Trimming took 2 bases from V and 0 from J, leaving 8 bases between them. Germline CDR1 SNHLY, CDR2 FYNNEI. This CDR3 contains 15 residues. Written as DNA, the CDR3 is TGTGCCAGCAGTGAATTGGCACTTAGCAATCAGCCCCAGCATTTT. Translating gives CASSELALSNQPQHF. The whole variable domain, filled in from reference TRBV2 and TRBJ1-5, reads EPEVTQTPSHQVTQMGQEVILRCVPISNHLYFYWYRQILGQKVEFLVSFYNNEISEKSEIFDDQFSVERPDGSNFTLKIRSTKLEDSAMYFCASSELALSNQPQHFGDGTRLSIL.

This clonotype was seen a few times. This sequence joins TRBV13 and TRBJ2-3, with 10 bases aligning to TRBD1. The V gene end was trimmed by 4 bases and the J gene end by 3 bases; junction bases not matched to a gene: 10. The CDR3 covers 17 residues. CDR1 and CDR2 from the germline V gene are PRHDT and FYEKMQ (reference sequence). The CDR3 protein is CASSYIPGQGLTDTQYF. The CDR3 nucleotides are TGTGCCAGCAGCTACATTCCGGGACAGGGGCTGACAGATACGCAGTATTTT.

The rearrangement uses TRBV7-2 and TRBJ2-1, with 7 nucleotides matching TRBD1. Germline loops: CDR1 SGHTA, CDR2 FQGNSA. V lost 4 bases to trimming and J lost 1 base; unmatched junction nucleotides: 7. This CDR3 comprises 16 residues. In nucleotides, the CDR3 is TGTGCCAGCAGCTCGCGTAGGGGGCCGTCCTACAATGAGCAGTTCTTC. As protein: CASSSRRGPSYNEQFF.